Listed below are T cell receptor beta chains from one sample, sequenced in a study of cytomegalovirus exposure and HLA in healthy donors. Libraries were prepared by immunoSEQ multiplex PCR; TCRdb keeps only in-frame clonotypes and omits some of them. The top ten clones hold 20% of a sample with 95,000 to 150,000 clones, approximately 82% of them seen once. Sequenced material: PBMCs. These receptors were taken from a man younger than 30 in good health and CMV-seropositive. The CDR3 runs from the conserved cysteine through the conserved F or W. The D gene is left open where the match is weak. Clone size is given for some rows only: seen once, a few or many times, or a class if the clone is expanded.

>-|TRBD1|TRBV6-5|TRBJ2-7
CASSRRDSSYEQYF
TGTGCCAGCAGCCGCCGGGACAGCTCCTACGAGCAGTACTTC
>-|-|TRBV5-5|TRBJ2-1
CASSFGGANEQFF
TGTGCCAGCAGCTTTGGGGGGGCTAATGAGCAGTTCTTC
>-|-|TRBV6-6|TRBJ2-7
CASSYLGTAADYEQYF
TGTGCCAGCAGTTACCTAGGTACGGCAGCGGACTACGAGCAGTACTTC
>few|-|TRBV10-3|TRBJ1-2
CAISGQLDSGYTF
TGTGCCATCAGTGGACAGCTGGACAGTGGCTACACCTTC
>few|TRBD1|TRBV19|TRBJ2-7
CASRLSGQGPYEQYF
TGTGCCAGTAGGCTATCGGGACAGGGTCCCTACGAGCAGTACTTC
>-|-|TRBV30|TRBJ2-1
CAWGPVRGEQFF
TGTGCCTGGGGCCCCGTTCGGGGTGAGCAGTTCTTC
>-|-|TRBV5-5|TRBJ1-1
CASSFGYNTEAFF
TGTGCCAGCAGCTTCGGTTACAACACTGAAGCTTTCTTT
>-|-|TRBV13|TRBJ2-5
CASAEEEETQYF
TGTGCCAGCGCCGAAGAGGAGGAGACCCAGTACTTC
>-|TRBD1|TRBV6-6|TRBJ1-5
CATCKGAPNQPQHF
TGTGCCACCTGTAAGGGGGCGCCGAATCAGCCCCAGCATTTT
>-|TRBD1|TRBV18|TRBJ1-1
CASSPRDRTNTEAFF
TGTGCCAGCTCACCCCGGGACAGAACGAACACTGAAGCTTTCTTT
>-|TRBD1|TRBV5-8|TRBJ1-2
CASSLEGQGYGYTF
TGTGCCAGCAGCTTGGAGGGACAGGGCTATGGCTACACCTTC
>-|-|TRBV21-1|TRBJ1-5
CASSKASKGGGSNQPQHF
TGTGCCAGCAGCAAAGCCTCGAAGGGAGGAGGGAGCAATCAGCCCCAGCATTTT
>-|-|TRBV4-1|TRBJ2-7
CASSPGRGSSYEQYF
TGCGCCAGCAGCCCCGGCCGAGGTAGCTCCTACGAGCAGTACTTC
>-|TRBD2|TRBV7-2|TRBJ2-7
CASSLGASGGSRYEQYF
TGTGCCAGCAGCTTAGGTGCCTCGGGGGGTTCTAGGTACGAGCAGTACTTC
>once|-|TRBV6-1|TRBJ1-1
CASRTSGAEAFF
TGTGCCAGCAGGACCTCCGGGGCTGAAGCTTTCTTT
>-|-|TRBV7-8|TRBJ1-3
CASSPAGRNTIYF
TGTGCCAGCAGCCCGGCAGGGAGAAACACCATATATTTT
>-|TRBD1|TRBV2|TRBJ2-1
CASTPSAGTGYNEQFF
TGTGCCAGCACCCCCTCCGCCGGGACAGGGTACAATGAGCAGTTCTTC
>-|-|TRBV19|TRBJ2-1
CASSMGRVSFEQFF
TGTGCCAGTAGTATGGGCAGGGTTTCTTTTGAGCAGTTCTTC
>few|-|TRBV5-1|TRBJ2-7
CASSLGTRERLYEQYF
TGCGCCAGCAGCTTGGGGACACGTGAACGCCTATACGAGCAGTACTTC
>-|-|TRBV7-6|TRBJ2-5
CASSLEGWKETQYF
TGTGCCAGCAGCTTAGAGGGGTGGAAGGAGACCCAGTACTTC
>-|-|TRBV6-5|TRBJ1-1
CASSYSSQNTEAFF
TGTGCCAGCAGTTACTCGAGTCAGAACACTGAAGCTTTCTTT
>-|TRBD2|TRBV5-1|TRBJ2-1
CASSSVSGGPWNEQFF
TGCGCCAGCAGCTCCGTGTCGGGGGGGCCTTGGAATGAGCAGTTCTTC
>few|-|TRBV4-1|TRBJ2-7
CASSPRTNYEQYF
TGCGCCAGCAGCCCTCGGACAAACTACGAGCAGTACTTC
>-|-|TRBV5-4|TRBJ2-3
CASSLGSGTQYF
TGTGCCAGCAGCTTGGGGTCGGGAACGCAGTATTTT
>-|TRBD1|TRBV27|TRBJ1-2
CASTPGQGGNYGYTF
TGTGCCAGCACCCCAGGACAGGGGGGCAACTATGGCTACACCTTC
>-|TRBD1|TRBV5-1|TRBJ1-2
CASSLGQGFDGYTF
TGCGCCAGCAGCTTAGGACAGGGGTTTGATGGCTACACCTTC
>-|-|TRBV9|TRBJ1-2
CASSADYGYTF
TGTGCCAGCAGCGCGGACTATGGCTACACCTTC
>once|-|TRBV7-6|TRBJ2-1
CASSPGYGEQFF
TGTGCCAGCAGCCCAGGTTACGGTGAGCAGTTCTTC
>-|TRBD1|TRBV19|TRBJ2-7
CASSPGTGFSYEQYF
TGTGCCAGTAGTCCCGGGACAGGTTTCTCCTACGAGCAGTACTTC
>-|TRBD1|TRBV27|TRBJ1-2
CASSHTTGVGYTF
TGTGCCAGCAGTCACACGACAGGGGTAGGCTACACCTTC
>-|-|TRBV7-9|TRBJ2-7
CASSGRQEDPYEQYF
TGTGCCAGCAGCGGGAGACAGGAAGATCCTTACGAGCAGTACTTC
>-|-|TRBV7-9|TRBJ1-6
CASSLDGGGNSPLHF
TGTGCCAGCAGCTTAGACGGCGGAGGGAATTCACCCCTCCACTTT
>-|-|TRBV7-3|TRBJ1-6
CASSPQGQSFNNSPLHF
TGTGCCAGCAGCCCACAGGGACAAAGCTTTAATAATTCACCCCTCCACTTT
>-|TRBD1|TRBV5-1|TRBJ1-2
CASSLFMGGQGVDGYTF
TGCGCCAGCAGCTTGTTTATGGGGGGACAGGGTGTGGATGGCTACACCTTC
>few|TRBD1|TRBV9|TRBJ1-2
CASSSRAQGQPYGYTF
TGTGCCAGCAGCTCTAGAGCACAGGGGCAACCCTATGGCTACACCTTC
>once|-|TRBV27|TRBJ2-3
CASSYGGTDTQYF
TGTGCCAGCAGTTACGGTGGCACAGATACGCAGTATTTT
>-|TRBD1|TRBV7-2|TRBJ2-3
CASSLGGQGIRYF
TGTGCCAGCAGCTTGGGAGGACAGGGAATAAGGTATTTT
>-|-|TRBV15|TRBJ1-1
CATSRAPVNTEAFF
TGTGCCACCAGCAGAGCTCCAGTGAACACTGAAGCTTTCTTT
>-|-|TRBV30|TRBJ2-2
CAWSALGLNTGELFF
TGTGCCTGGAGCGCACTCGGGTTGAACACCGGGGAGCTGTTTTTT
>few|-|TRBV15|TRBJ1-1
CATSEWGAEAFF
TGTGCCACCAGCGAATGGGGCGCTGAAGCTTTCTTT
>-|-|TRBV2|TRBJ2-1
CASNQAVYNEQFF
TGTGCCAGCAATCAGGCCGTCTACAATGAGCAGTTCTTC
>-|-|TRBV9|TRBJ2-5
CASSASQETQYF
TGTGCCAGCAGCGCCTCCCAAGAGACCCAGTACTTC
>-|TRBD1|TRBV7-9|TRBJ2-3
CASSARQGGTDTQYF
TGTGCCAGCAGCGCGAGACAGGGGGGGACAGATACGCAGTATTTT
>-|TRBD2|TRBV19|TRBJ2-5
CASSIEASGGLETQYF
TGTGCCAGTAGTATAGAGGCTAGCGGGGGATTGGAGACCCAGTACTTC
>-|-|TRBV19|TRBJ2-1
CASNAGRSSYNEQFF
TGTGCCAGTAACGCTGGGAGGTCCTCCTACAATGAGCAGTTCTTC
>once|TRBD1|TRBV5-1|TRBJ1-1
CASCFGQANTEAFF
TGCGCCAGCTGCTTCGGACAGGCCAACACTGAAGCTTTCTTT
>-|-|TRBV18|TRBJ1-1
CASSPPGDTEAFF
TGTGCCAGCTCACCACCCGGGGACACTGAAGCTTTCTTT
>-|-|TRBV11-2|TRBJ1-6
CASSPTGNSPLHF
TGTGCCAGCAGCCCTACAGGGAATTCACCCCTCCACTTT
>-|-|TRBV7-6|TRBJ2-1
CASSLSGTRVFDSYNEQFF
TGTGCCAGCAGCTTATCCGGTACCCGGGTCTTCGACTCCTACAATGAGCAGTTCTTC
>-|-|TRBV9|TRBJ2-3
CASRGGGASTDTQYF
TGTGCCAGCAGGGGAGGGGGAGCGAGCACAGATACGCAGTATTTT
>-|TRBD1|TRBV5-1|TRBJ2-7
CASSLSRQGSYEQYF
TGCGCCAGCAGCTTGTCCCGACAGGGGTCCTACGAGCAGTACTTC
>-|-|TRBV7-9|TRBJ2-7
CATGDNSYEQYF
TGTGCCACCGGGGACAACTCCTACGAGCAGTACTTC
>-|-|TRBV5-1|TRBJ1-2
CASGLGGGDYGYTF
TGCGCCAGCGGGCTGGGGGGAGGTGACTATGGCTACACCTTC
>-|TRBD1|TRBV14|TRBJ1-6
CASSLSATGNSPLHF
TGTGCCAGCAGCCTTTCGGCGACAGGGAATTCACCCCTCCACTTT